This entry lists 29 T cell receptor beta chains sequenced from one sample in a study of T-cell memory formation after mild COVID-19. One entry per CDR3 protein, called by TCRdb with MiXCR from the 5' RACE reads. The sample records over 350,000 distinct CDR3 sequences, about a sixth being singletons. Sample: PBMCs or a T cell subset sorted from them (not recorded which). All receptors come from a man in his late teens or twenties who had mild COVID-19 (a few samples of this study predate the infection). Cell type and time point are not known.

The rearrangement links TRBV15 to TRBJ1-6; TRBD1 matches 8 bases. This CDR3 has 14 amino acids. The trim removed 3 bases at V and 9 bases at J, leaving 4 bases unmatched. The germline CDR1 and CDR2 sequences are LNHNV and YYDKDF (reference sequence). The CDR3 loop is CATSRDRAPSPLHF. The CDR3 nucleotides read TGTGCCACCAGCAGGGACAGGGCGCCTTCACCCCTCCACTTT.

This clonotype was seen ten or more times. The chain joins TRBV5-1 to TRBJ1-1, with TRBD1 matching 9 bases. CDR3 length equals 17 residues. Germline V lookup: CDR1 SGHRS, CDR2 YFSETQ. V shed 1 base, J shed 6 bases, and the junction held 13 bases outside the gene matches. CDR3 sequence reads: CASSLRGQGSFFSEAFF. The CDR3 DNA follows: TGCGCCAGCAGCTTGAGGGGACAGGGATCCTTTTTCTCTGAAGCTTTCTTT.

Only a few counts were recorded for this clonotype. The J gene is TRBJ2-3, the V gene TRBV7-8; D gene ambiguous. V dropped 3 bases and J dropped 3 bases, with 7 bases sitting between them. The CDR3 is 13 amino acids. Germline values: CDR1 SGHVS, CDR2 FQNEAQ. DNA for the CDR3: TGTGCCAGCAGCTTCAGGAAAACAGATACGCAGTATTTT. It yields the protein CASSFRKTDTQYF.

This clonotype came up a few times. The chain joins TRBV9 to TRBJ2-1; TRBD2 is a possible D gene (7 bases). The germline V gene encodes CDR1 SGDLS and CDR2 YYNGEE. This CDR3 comprises 15 residues. V gave up 2 bases and J gave up 2 bases, with 11 bases separating them. In nucleotides, the CDR3 is TGTGCCAGCAGCGTTTGGCGGGGGCCCTACAATGAGCAGTTCTTC. Translation: CASSVWRGPYNEQFF.

This clonotype has a count of ten or more. One end of the junction is discordant with germline, which a read error may explain. The gene calls are TRBV28 and TRBJ2-2; D remains ambiguous. CDR1 and CDR2 (germline): MDHEN, SYDVKM. The CDR3 runs 14 residues. CDR3 in amino acids: CASSLFGNTGELFF. For the CDR3, the DNA is TGCGCCAGCAGCTTGTTTGGGAACACCGGGGAGCTGTTTTTT.

The chain has TRBV5-4 and TRBJ1-1; weak D call: TRBD1 (6 bases). Germline V gene lookup returns CDR1 SGHNT and CDR2 YYREEE (reference sequence). The V end lost 2 bases, the J end lost 4 bases, and 12 bases lay between the germline ends. The CDR3 consists of 14 residues. The CDR3 spells CASSLQGWSTEAFF. The CDR3 nucleotides are TGTGCCAGCAGCTTACAGGGATGGAGCACTGAAGCTTTCTTT.

The chain couples TRBV10-3 to TRBJ2-4, with D perhaps being TRBD1 or TRBD2 (5 bases each). Germline V CDR1 and CDR2: ENHRY, SYGVKD. This CDR3 comprises 11 residues. The germline V and J ends were trimmed by 10 bases and 8 bases, with 12 bases remaining between them. CDR3 residues: CATARGDIQYF. CDR3 DNA: TGTGCCACCGCCCGAGGGGACATTCAGTACTTC.

V usage is TRBV4-1 and J usage is TRBJ1-1; D uncertain. The germline V gene has CDR1 MGHRA and CDR2 YSYEKL. The CDR3 extends over 14 amino acids. The V and J ends lost 2 bases and 0 bases respectively, with 7 bases between them. This CDR3 reads CASSQIEMNTEAFF. As DNA, the CDR3 is TGCGCCAGCAGCCAAATCGAAATGAACACTGAAGCTTTCTTT.

This clonotype was observed a handful of times. It is unclear where the CDR3 begins or ends on the DNA, so no DNA is shown, and the CDR3 is as TCRdb lists it. The chain employs TRBV20-1 and TRBJ1-1; TRBD1, the D gene given by the table, was not confirmed from the DNA. CDR1 DFQATT and CDR2 SNEGSKA come from the germline V gene (reference sequence). The CDR3 extends over 13 residues, inclusive of both ends. CDR3: CSARDRVGQGTFF.

The rearrangement joins TRBV5-1 to TRBJ2-5; D uncertain. The CDR3 is made up of 14 amino acids. CDR1 SGHRS and CDR2 YFSETQ come from the germline V gene. Trimming removed 6 bases at V and 5 bases at J, with 17 bases between. The CDR3 sequence: CASKYGPGAETQYF. CDR3 nucleotides: TGCGCCAGCAAATATGGCCCCGGTGCGGAGACCCAGTACTTC.

A few counts support this clonotype. The gene calls are TRBV4-3 and TRBJ2-1; 10 nucleotides agree with TRBD2. V was pared by 4 bases and J by 5 bases, with 14 bases of the junction left unmatched. This CDR3 is 18 amino acids long. Germline lookup yields CDR1 LGHNA and CDR2 YSLEER. This CDR3 reads CASSRGPGRTSGNNEQFF. DNA for the CDR3: TGCGCCAGCAGCCGGGGTCCCGGGAGGACTAGCGGCAACAATGAGCAGTTCTTC.

This clonotype was recorded a few times. The genes are TRBV6-2 or TRBV6-3 and TRBJ1-1, with a tentative D call TRBD1 (6 bases). Germline CDR1 and CDR2: MNHEY and SVGEGT. V lost 3 bases to trimming and J lost 0 bases, with 8 bases between them. CDR3 length: 14 amino acids. CDR3: CASSYGQMNTEAFF. CDR3 DNA: TGTGCCAGCAGTTATGGACAGATGAACACTGAAGCTTTCTTT.

This rearrangement joins TRBV24-1 to TRBJ2-3; 16 nucleotides align to TRBD2. Trimming removed 8 bases from V and 1 base from J; junction bases left unmatched: 5. CDR1 and CDR2 from the germline V gene are KGHDR and SFDVKD. The CDR3 has 17 amino acids. CDR3 in amino acids: CATTGTSGGAGTDTQYF. CDR3 DNA sequence: TGTGCCACCACAGGGACTAGCGGGGGGGCTGGCACAGATACGCAGTATTTT.

This sequence joins TRBV20-1 and TRBJ1-1, with 9 bases matching TRBD1. Germline V gives CDR1 DFQATT, CDR2 SNEGSKA (reference sequence). The CDR3 loop spans 15 amino acids. The ends lost 2 bases at V and 7 bases at J; junction bases unmatched: 11. CDR3 bases: TGCAGTGCTAGACTCCCCCAAGGGACAGGGCTTGAAGCTTTCTTT. Its translation: CSARLPQGTGLEAFF.

V usage is TRBV5-1 and J usage is TRBJ2-7, with 7 positions matching TRBD2. CDR1 and CDR2 (germline): SGHRS, YFSETQ. Unmatched junction bases numbered 11, after V lost 4 bases and J lost 7 bases. The CDR3 is 14 amino acids. The CDR3 reads CASSPGSAGVEQYV. As DNA, the CDR3 is TGCGCCAGCAGCCCTGGATCGGCGGGGGTGGAGCAGTACGTC.

The chain recombines TRBV5-1 with TRBJ2-7; maybe TRBD2 (5 bases). The germline V gene encodes CDR1 SGHRS and CDR2 YFSETQ. V shed 2 bases and J shed 3 bases, with 9 bases lying between them. There are 13 residues in the CDR3. The CDR3 loop reads CASSFSDFYEQYF. In DNA form, the CDR3 reads TGCGCCAGCAGCTTTTCGGACTTCTACGAGCAGTACTTC.

The chain uses TRBV29-1 and TRBJ1-2; the D is unclear. In germline, CDR1 is SQVTM, CDR2 ANQGSEA. Trimming took 6 bases from V and 4 from J, leaving 12 bases between them. The CDR3 totals 12 residues. CDR3 residues: CSVSEDAYGYTF. CDR3 coding DNA: TGCAGCGTGTCTGAGGACGCCTATGGCTACACCTTC.

This clonotype was picked up many times. This sequence joins TRBV10-3 and TRBJ2-7, with unresolved D. The ends were cut back, 3 bases at V and 4 bases at J, with 7 bases in the middle. The CDR3 is made up of 12 amino acids. Germline V gene lookup returns CDR1 ENHRY and CDR2 SYGVKD. This chain's CDR3 is CAISDNGYEQYV. The CDR3 bases are TGTGCCATCAGTGACAACGGATACGAGCAGTACGTC.

Only a few counts were recorded for this clonotype. V usage is TRBV20-1 and J usage is TRBJ1-3; TRBD1 might be the D (5 bases). V dropped 4 bases and J dropped 2 bases, with 9 bases sitting between them. Germline assignment: CDR1 DFQATT and CDR2 SNEGSKA (reference sequence). This CDR3 has 13 residues. In DNA form, the CDR3 reads TGCAGTGCTACGCCAGGGACTGGAAACACCATATATTTT. Its protein product is CSATPGTGNTIYF.

This clonotype was seen more than once but under ten times. This sequence joins TRBV7-3 and TRBJ2-2, with TRBD2 matching over 8 bases. Germline V gene lookup returns CDR1 SGHTA and CDR2 FQGTGA. The CDR3 covers 15 residues. The V and J ends lost 6 bases and 7 bases, in that order; junction bases with no gene match: 10. This chain's CDR3 is CASSPRGGRVGELFF. The DNA for the CDR3 is TGTGCCAGCAGTCCCCGGGGGGGACGGGTCGGGGAGCTGTTTTTT.

The chain carries TRBV7-2 and TRBJ1-2; D not certain. Deletions cut 7 bases from V and 3 bases from J, with 18 bases between. Germline lookup yields CDR1 SGHTA and CDR2 FQGNSA. The CDR3 totals 15 residues. The CDR3 loop is CASTPTRGTYYGYTF. The CDR3 DNA is TGTGCCAGCACCCCCACCCGGGGTACCTACTATGGCTACACCTTC.

The V call is TRBV5-1, the J call TRBJ1-5; D remains unclear. The CDR3 has 14 amino acids. Trimming stripped 5 bases from V and 6 bases from J, with 15 bases between. The germline V gene encodes CDR1 SGHRS and CDR2 YFSETQ. The CDR3 here is CASSPEGGSQPQHF. CDR3 sequence (DNA): TGCGCCAGCAGTCCGGAGGGAGGAAGTCAGCCCCAGCATTTT.

This clonotype was seen a handful of times. The chain couples TRBV20-1 to TRBJ1-5; perhaps TRBD1 as D (6 bases). Looked up from germline, CDR1 is DFQATT and CDR2 is SNEGSKA (reference sequence). CDR3 length: 15 amino acids. V was clipped by 0 bases and J by 0 bases, with 9 bases between them. The CDR3 bases are TGCAGTGCTAGAGATAAGGGGGATAGCAATCAGCCCCAGCATTTT. The encoded protein is CSARDKGDSNQPQHF.

The CDR3 protein is CASSWDVHQPQHF. DNA for the CDR3: TGTGCCAGCAGCTGGGACGTCCACCAGCCCCAGCATTTT. The chain employs TRBV7-2 and TRBJ1-5, with a possible D match to TRBD1 (5 bases). Germline CDR1 reads SGHTA; CDR2 reads FQGNSA. The CDR3 sequence is 13 residues long. Trimming left V 4 bases short and J 7 bases short, with 11 bases between.

This clonotype was counted between two and nine times. The chain uses TRBV9 and TRBJ2-2; 12 bases fit TRBD2. Germline lookup yields CDR1 SGDLS and CDR2 YYNGEE. The CDR3 has 18 residues. Trimming removed 3 bases from V and 6 bases from J; junction bases left unmatched: 12. The CDR3 here is CASSGRLAGDRVPGELFF. DNA for the CDR3: TGTGCCAGCAGCGGGCGACTAGCGGGGGACCGCGTCCCCGGGGAGCTGTTTTTT.

This clonotype turned up a few times. The chain has TRBV20-1 and TRBJ2-3; 15 bases match TRBD2. Germline trimming cut 5 bases from V and 7 bases from J; bases unmatched to any gene: 1. The CDR3 length is 13 residues. The germline V gene has CDR1 DFQATT and CDR2 SNEGSKA (reference sequence). CDR3 sequence (DNA): TGCAGTGCTGGGACTAGCGGGGGGTATACGCAGTATTTT. Translated, it gives CSAGTSGGYTQYF.

The chain has TRBV9 and TRBJ1-6; D call uncertain. The V end lost 0 bases, the J end lost 10 bases, and 14 bases lay between the germline ends. In germline, CDR1 is SGDLS, CDR2 YYNGEE. The CDR3 loop spans 15 amino acids. CDR3 nucleotides: TGTGCCAGCAGCGTAGGGGAGGTCCCCTCCTCACCCCTCCACTTT. Protein sequence: CASSVGEVPSSPLHF.

The chain employs TRBV19 and TRBJ1-5; D gene ambiguous. The CDR3 extends over 17 amino acids. V lost 9 bases, J lost 5 bases, and 26 bases lay in between. The germline gives CDR1 LNHDA, CDR2 SQIVND (reference sequence). CDR3 sequence: CASTTAGNRIRDQPQHF. The CDR3 DNA reads TGTGCCAGCACCACGGCGGGGAACCGGATTCGGGATCAGCCCCAGCATTTT.

The chain carries TRBV9 and TRBJ2-1; maybe TRBD1 (6 bases). V gave up 3 bases and J gave up 0 bases, with 10 bases separating them. Germline CDR1 and CDR2: SGDLS and YYNGEE. This CDR3 is 15 amino acids long. The CDR3 nucleotides are TGTGCCAGCAGCGGACAGACAGGCTCCTACAATGAGCAGTTCTTC. Translated, it gives CASSGQTGSYNEQFF.